This TCR beta chain was recovered during a study of control samples from healthy donors and cancer patients. Germline V gives CDR1 MDHEN, CDR2 SYDVKM. The V end was cut by 11 bases, the J end by 4 bases, with 17 bases between. The CDR3 totals 14 residues. Using immunoSEQ multiplex PCR, the repertoire was profiled, and TCRdb retains in-frame clones only, with some absent. The table has more than 150,000 clones, 80% to 95% seen once. The chain has TRBV28 and TRBJ2-2; perhaps TRBD2 as D (5 bases). This receptor was identified in a woman in her thirties in good health. Sequences were obtained from blood. CDR3 in DNA: TGTGCCTACGGAAGAGGGTTAGGCACCGGGGAGCTGTTTTTT. Translating it yields CAYGRGLGTGELFF.